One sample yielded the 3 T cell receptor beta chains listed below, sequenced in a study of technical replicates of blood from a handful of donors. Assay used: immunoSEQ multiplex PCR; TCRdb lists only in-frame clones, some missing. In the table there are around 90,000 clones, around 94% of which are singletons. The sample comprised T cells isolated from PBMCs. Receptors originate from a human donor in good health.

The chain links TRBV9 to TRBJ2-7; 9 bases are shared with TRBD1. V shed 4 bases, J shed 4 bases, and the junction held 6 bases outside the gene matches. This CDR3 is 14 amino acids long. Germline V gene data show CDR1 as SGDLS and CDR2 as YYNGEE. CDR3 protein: CASSIRDRVYEQYF. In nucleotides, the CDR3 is TGTGCCAGCAGCATTCGGGACAGGGTATACGAGCAGTACTTC.

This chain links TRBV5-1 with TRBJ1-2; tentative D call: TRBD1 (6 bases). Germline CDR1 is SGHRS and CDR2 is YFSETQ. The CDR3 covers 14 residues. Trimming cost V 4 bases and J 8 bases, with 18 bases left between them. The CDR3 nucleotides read TGCGCCAGCAGCCCAACTACAGGGTTGGTAGGCTACACCTTC. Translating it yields CASSPTTGLVGYTF.

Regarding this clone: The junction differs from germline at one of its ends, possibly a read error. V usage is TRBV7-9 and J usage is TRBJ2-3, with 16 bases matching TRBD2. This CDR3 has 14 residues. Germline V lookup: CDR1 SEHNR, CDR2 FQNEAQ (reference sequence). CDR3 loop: CASSPGTSGRGTFF. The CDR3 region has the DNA TGTGCCAGCAGCCCTGGGACTAGCGGGAGGGGTACCTTTTTT.